The 32 T cell receptor beta chains below were found in one sample sequenced in a study of cytomegalovirus exposure and HLA in healthy donors. Assay: immunoSEQ multiplex PCR; the TCRdb copy retains only in-frame clones and omits some. The sample records about 190,000 clones, around four fifths being singletons. Sequenced input: PBMCs. The receptors derive from a young man in good health and CMV-seropositive.

The chain uses TRBV30 and TRBJ2-1, with D possibly matching TRBD2 (5 bases). V was cut by 7 bases and J by 6 bases, with 10 bases left in between. This CDR3 comprises 11 residues. The V gene's germline CDR1 is GTSNPN and CDR2 SVGIG (reference sequence). The CDR3 loop is CALTILNEQFF. The CDR3, as DNA: TGTGCCTTGACTATCCTCAATGAGCAGTTCTTC.

The V and J genes are TRBV29-1 and TRBJ2-5; no clear D gene. The CDR3 is 12 amino acids. Germline V gives CDR1 SQVTM, CDR2 ANQGSEA. Trimming took 4 bases from V and 1 from J, leaving 7 bases between them. In DNA, the CDR3 is TGCAGCGTTGTGGCCACCCAAGAGACCCAGTACTTC. Protein product: CSVVATQETQYF.

The chain recombines TRBV4-3 with TRBJ1-4; D uncertain. V was shortened by 1 base and J by 4 bases, with 13 bases between the two germline ends. The germline CDR1 and CDR2 sequences are LGHNA and YSLEER. The CDR3 contains 16 residues. CDR3 bases: TGCGCCAGCAGCCAAGTGGCCCAGTCCTTTAATGAAAAACTGTTTTTT. It codes for CASSQVAQSFNEKLFF.

The chain couples TRBV23-1 to TRBJ2-7; a possible D gene is TRBD2 (6 bases). TRBV23-1 belongs to the ORF category, with a function that is uncertain. Trimming removed 5 bases from V and 4 bases from J, with 15 bases in between. CDR3 size: 14 residues. This CDR3 reads CASSNLADHYEQYF. In DNA form, the CDR3 reads TGCGCCAGCAGTAACTTAGCGGACCATTACGAGCAGTACTTC.

The genes are TRBV27 and TRBJ1-4; the D is unclear. The CDR3 covers 12 residues. Germline V gives CDR1 MNHEY, CDR2 SMNVEV (reference sequence). V was trimmed by 5 bases and J by 5 bases, leaving 6 bases between them. This CDR3 is CASSTANEKLFF. The CDR3 DNA reads as TGTGCCAGCAGTACCGCGAATGAAAAACTGTTTTTT.

The V call is TRBV28, the J call TRBJ2-1; TRBD2 might be the D (6 bases). V was pared by 8 bases and J by 10 bases, with 9 bases between. Germline V gives CDR1 MDHEN, CDR2 SYDVKM. CDR3 length equals 10 residues. The CDR3 DNA is TGTGCCAGCCGCGGGGCCGAGCAGTTCTTC. Translation gives CASRGAEQFF.

As for this clone: Other DNA sequences in the same sample also yield this CDR3. The chain is built from TRBV29-1 and TRBJ1-2; a weak D match, TRBD1 (5 bases). Germline CDR1 reads SQVTM; CDR2 reads ANQGSEA. V was shortened by 5 bases and J by 7 bases, with 8 bases between the two germline ends. The CDR3 runs to 10 residues. CDR3 nucleotide sequence: TGCAGCGTTCCAGGGTTTGGCTACACCTTC. Residues: CSVPGFGYTF. The variable domain in full, with the rest retrieved from reference TRBV29-1 and TRBJ1-2, is SAVISQKPSRDICQRGTSLTIQCQVDSQVTMMFWYRQQPGQSLTLIATANQGSEATYESGFVIDKFPISRPNLTFSTLTVSNMSPEDSSIYLCSVPGFGYTFGSGTRLTVV.

The chain employs TRBV2 and TRBJ2-7; weak D call: TRBD1 (6 bases). V shed 0 bases and J shed 9 bases, with 24 bases lying between them. Germline V lookup: CDR1 SNHLY, CDR2 FYNNEI. The CDR3 totals 17 residues. CDR3 residues: CASSEANPRGHTSRQYF. CDR3 nucleotide sequence: TGTGCCAGCAGTGAAGCCAATCCTAGGGGACATACATCAAGGCAGTACTTC.

The V gene is TRBV6-5, the J gene TRBJ2-2; D gene uncertain. CDR1 MNHEY and CDR2 SVGAGI come from the germline V gene. CDR3 length equals 11 residues. V dropped 6 bases and J dropped 6 bases, with 5 bases sitting between them. This chain's CDR3 is CASSLAGELFF. For the CDR3, the DNA is TGTGCCAGCAGCCTAGCCGGGGAGCTGTTTTTT.

This chain links TRBV5-1 with TRBJ2-3, with a tentative D call TRBD2 (5 bases). Germline assignment: CDR1 SGHRS and CDR2 YFSETQ. CDR3 length: 16 amino acids. Trimming removed 2 bases from V and 2 bases from J, with 15 bases in between. CDR3 in amino acids: CASSFEGSLLTDTQYF. CDR3 DNA sequence: TGCGCCAGCAGCTTCGAGGGTAGCCTCCTCACAGATACGCAGTATTTT.

The chain is built from TRBV19 and TRBJ2-7; 8 bases fit TRBD1. The trim removed 5 bases at V and 5 bases at J, leaving 11 bases unmatched. From germline, CDR1 is LNHDA and CDR2 SQIVND (reference sequence). The length of the CDR3 is 15 residues. Here the CDR3 DNA reads TGTGCCAGTAGTGGAACTCGGACAGGGCGCGACGAGCAGTACTTC. Protein product: CASSGTRTGRDEQYF. The whole variable domain, filled in from reference TRBV19 and TRBJ2-7, reads DGGITQSPKYLFRKEGQNVTLSCEQNLNHDAMYWYRQDPGQGLRLIYYSQIVNDFQKGDIAEGYSVSREKKESFPLTVTSAQKNPTAFYLCASSGTRTGRDEQYFGPGTRLTVT.

The genes are TRBV7-3 and TRBJ1-1; D is unclear. V lost 5 bases, J lost 3 bases, and 10 bases lay in between. The germline V gene encodes CDR1 SGHTA and CDR2 FQGTGA. The CDR3 is 13 residues long. CDR3 sequence: CASSSSRDTEAFF. Here the CDR3 DNA reads TGTGCCAGCAGCAGCTCTCGCGACACTGAAGCTTTCTTT.

This chain connects TRBV29-1 to TRBJ1-1; D unresolved. Germline V gives CDR1 SQVTM, CDR2 ANQGSEA. The CDR3 is 11 residues long. The V end lost 3 bases, the J end lost 2 bases, and 4 bases lay between the germline ends. CDR3 nucleotide sequence: TGCAGCGTTGAGCGAAACACTGAAGCTTTCTTT. It codes for CSVERNTEAFF. Combining the CDR3 with reference TRBV29-1 and TRBJ1-1 gives the whole variable domain SAVISQKPSRDICQRGTSLTIQCQVDSQVTMMFWYRQQPGQSLTLIATANQGSEATYESGFVIDKFPISRPNLTFSTLTVSNMSPEDSSIYLCSVERNTEAFFGQGTRLTVV.

The chain combines TRBV18 with TRBJ1-1; 8 bases are shared with TRBD1. This CDR3 comprises 16 residues. The germline CDR1 and CDR2 sequences are KGHSH and LQKENI. Germline trimming cut 1 base from V and 1 base from J; bases unmatched to any gene: 5. In nucleotides, the CDR3 is TGTGCCAGCTCACCACGAACAGGGGGGACGAACACTGAAGCTTTCTTT. Protein sequence: CASSPRTGGTNTEAFF. The variable domain in full, completed from reference TRBV18 and TRBJ1-1, reads NAGVMQNPRHLVRRRGQEARLRCSPMKGHSHVYWYRQLPEEGLKFMVYLQKENIIDESGMPKERFSAEFPKEGPSILRIQQVVRGDSAAYFCASSPRTGGTNTEAFFGQGTRLTVV.

The chain employs TRBV7-2 and TRBJ2-1, with 13 positions matching TRBD2. Losses at the gene ends were 1 base for V and 9 bases for J; bases not matched to a gene: 0. CDR1 and CDR2 (germline): SGHTA, FQGNSA. This CDR3 is built from 14 residues. CDR3 region: CASSLGTSGGEQFF. CDR3 nucleotide sequence: TGTGCCAGCAGCTTAGGGACTAGCGGGGGTGAGCAGTTCTTC.

The chain has TRBV9 and TRBJ1-2, with a tentative D call TRBD1 (5 bases). Trimming stripped 4 bases from V and 4 bases from J, with 17 bases between. The germline CDR1 and CDR2 sequences are SGDLS and YYNGEE. CDR3 length: 15 residues. The DNA of the CDR3 is TGTGCCAGCAGCACCTCGGGGGATGGAAGCTATGGCTACACCTTC. It yields the protein CASSTSGDGSYGYTF.

The chain is built from TRBV30 and TRBJ2-1, with 16 bases aligning to TRBD2. Trimming removed 4 bases from V and 4 bases from J; junction bases left unmatched: 16. The CDR3 loop spans 20 amino acids. CDR1 and CDR2 from the germline V gene are GTSNPN and SVGIG (reference sequence). The CDR3 nucleotides are TGTGCCTGGATGACCTCCGGGACTAGCGGGAGGGCCTCCCTTTACAATGAGCAGTTCTTC. It codes for CAWMTSGTSGRASLYNEQFF.

This clone appeared once. The chain joins TRBV30 to TRBJ1-1; D is undetermined. V lost 2 bases, J lost 5 bases, and 6 bases lay in between. This CDR3 region has 11 residues. Looked up from germline, CDR1 is GTSNPN and CDR2 is SVGIG (reference sequence). The CDR3 DNA reads as TGTGCCTGGAGTATACTTACTGAAGCTTTCTTT. Protein sequence: CAWSILTEAFF.

This chain joins TRBV11-2 and TRBJ2-2; D might be TRBD2 (6 bases). Germline V gene lookup returns CDR1 SGHAT and CDR2 FQNNGV. Trimming left V 5 bases short and J 2 bases short, with 12 bases between. CDR3 length: 15 amino acids. CDR3 region: CASSHLGGNTGELFF. CDR3 DNA sequence: TGTGCCAGCAGCCACTTGGGGGGAAACACCGGGGAGCTGTTTTTT.

The table lists this clone with a few counts. The chain carries TRBV7-2 and TRBJ2-3, with TRBD2 matching 8 bases. The V gene end was trimmed by 5 bases and the J gene end by 1 base; junction bases not matched to a gene: 2. The CDR3 has 14 residues. Germline V CDR1 and CDR2: SGHTA, FQGNSA. CDR3 sequence reads: CASSPGGGTDTQYF. CDR3 bases: TGTGCCAGCAGCCCGGGGGGGGGCACAGATACGCAGTATTTT.

This clone was counted between two and nine times. The chain combines TRBV6-5 with TRBJ1-5; TRBD1 might be the D (6 bases). This CDR3 spans 12 amino acids. Germline assignment: CDR1 MNHEY and CDR2 SVGAGI. The germline V and J ends were trimmed by 5 bases and 7 bases, with 9 bases remaining between them. The CDR3 DNA is TGTGCCAGCAGTCTAAGGGGGCAGCCCCAGCATTTT. This codes for CASSLRGQPQHF.

The chain employs TRBV2 and TRBJ2-1; 8 nucleotides agree with TRBD2. The CDR3 length is 15 residues. V lost 6 bases to trimming and J lost 6 bases; unmatched junction nucleotides: 10. Germline loops: CDR1 SNHLY, CDR2 FYNNEI. In nucleotides, the CDR3 is TGTGCCAGCAGCGTCTCCGGGACTAGAGGCAATGAGCAGTTCTTC. Translation: CASSVSGTRGNEQFF.

The chain combines TRBV28 with TRBJ2-7, with 10 bases aligning to TRBD2. From germline, CDR1 is MDHEN and CDR2 SYDVKM. This CDR3 comprises 18 residues. V was pared by 3 bases and J by 6 bases, with 17 bases of the junction left unmatched. The CDR3: CASSLVLNLAGASPEQYF. CDR3 DNA: TGTGCCAGCAGTTTGGTCCTTAACCTAGCGGGAGCCTCCCCCGAGCAGTACTTC.

The chain uses TRBV28 and TRBJ2-7; 15 bases align to TRBD2. Trimming cost V 5 bases and J 6 bases; bases outside gene matches: 5. CDR1 is MDHEN and CDR2 is SYDVKM in the germline V gene. The CDR3 consists of 15 residues. CDR3 region: CASSRTSGRVSEQYF. CDR3 nucleotides: TGTGCCAGCAGTCGGACTAGCGGGAGGGTGAGCGAGCAGTACTTC.

The J gene is TRBJ2-1, the V gene TRBV18; 12 nucleotides line up with TRBD2. This CDR3 region has 15 residues. Trimming at V came to 6 bases and at J to 9 bases, leaving 9 bases not matched to a gene. CDR1 and CDR2 (germline): KGHSH, LQKENI. In nucleotides, the CDR3 is TGTGCCAGCTCCCCCGGACTAGCGGGAAACGGTGAGCAGTTCTTC. Residues: CASSPGLAGNGEQFF.

This CDR3 reads CTSMPGLGVVGELFF. In nucleotides, the CDR3 is TGCACCAGCATGCCGGGTCTAGGGGTCGTCGGGGAGCTGTTTTTT. V gene TRBV1 combines with J gene TRBJ2-2; no check of the table's D call, TRBD1, against the DNA was made. TRBV1 is given as a pseudogene. This CDR3 has 15 amino acids.

The chain recombines TRBV6-6 with TRBJ2-7, with no clear D. Germline CDR1 is MNHNY and CDR2 is SVGAGI (reference sequence). CDR3 length: 14 residues. V lost 2 bases and J 5 bases, leaving 13 bases between the germline ends. In DNA, the CDR3 is TGTGCCAGCAGTTACATCCCAACAGAACACGAGCAGTACTTC. Translation: CASSYIPTEHEQYF.

The rearrangement links TRBV14 to TRBJ1-1; 8 bases line up with TRBD1. This CDR3 region has 12 residues. Trimming took 4 bases from V and 11 from J; bases not matched to a gene: 6. CDR1 SGHDN and CDR2 FVKESK come from the germline V gene. In DNA form, the CDR3 reads TGTGCCAGCAGCCTTTTGGACAGGGCGGCTTTCTTT. It yields the protein CASSLLDRAAFF.

The gene calls are TRBV15 and TRBJ2-7; TRBD1 might be the D (5 bases). Looked up from germline, CDR1 is LNHNV and CDR2 is YYDKDF (reference sequence). This CDR3 region has 14 residues. The V end lost 5 bases, the J end lost 2 bases, and 13 bases lay between the germline ends. CDR3 nucleotide sequence: TGTGCCACCAGCGTCAGGGTGGGGCCCTACGAGCAGTACTTC. This encodes CATSVRVGPYEQYF.

The chain is built from TRBV5-1 and TRBJ2-3; unclear D gene. CDR1 and CDR2 from the germline V gene are SGHRS and YFSETQ. The CDR3 is 16 amino acids. V lost 0 bases and J lost 2, with 13 bases in between. CDR3 amino acids: CASSLGSVGATDTQYF. The CDR3 DNA reads TGCGCCAGCAGCTTGGGGTCCGTTGGAGCCACAGATACGCAGTATTTT.

This chain links TRBV27 with TRBJ2-2; possible D gene TRBD2, 6 bases. The CDR3 extends over 17 amino acids. Trimming took 6 bases from V and 0 from J, leaving 17 bases between them. Per germline, CDR1 MNHEY and CDR2 SMNVEV (reference sequence). CDR3 nucleotide sequence: TGTGCCAGCAGCCACATCCGGGGAGGCGCGAACACCGGGGAGCTGTTTTTT. This codes for CASSHIRGGANTGELFF.

J is TRBJ2-2 and V is TRBV5-4; D possibly corresponds to TRBD2 (6 bases). The ends were cut back, 0 bases at V and 3 bases at J, with 6 bases in the middle. Germline CDR1 SGHNT, CDR2 YYREEE (reference sequence). The CDR3 runs 14 residues. CDR3 sequence: CASSLGGDTGELFF. CDR3 nucleotide sequence: TGTGCCAGCAGCTTGGGGGGGGACACCGGGGAGCTGTTTTTT.